A selection of T cell receptor beta chains follows, all from one sample in a study of blood T cells in healthy people across ages. A single record per CDR3 protein comes from TCRdb applying MiXCR to the 5' RACE reads. The sample includes over a million distinct CDR3 sequences, under 30% of them seen just once. These data were also reused for a study on T cells of mothers and their children.

The specimen sequenced was blood. These receptors all come from a girl between 2 and 10 years old in good health. CDR3s include the opening cysteine and the closing phenylalanine or tryptophan. A D gene is named only where the DNA matches it firmly. The listing skips clone size in some rows; elsewhere it reads once, few, many or a size class.

abundance: -; j_gene: TRBJ2-3; v_gene: TRBV12-3/TRBV12-4; d_gene: -; CDR3nt: TGTGCCAGCAGCCCAGTCGGGGTAGGCACAGATACGCAGTATTTT; CDR3aa: CASSPVGVGTDTQYF
abundance: -; j_gene: TRBJ2-5; v_gene: TRBV12-3/TRBV12-4; d_gene: -; CDR3nt: TGTGCCAGCAGTCCATCACTGGTAAAAGAGACCCAGTACTTC; CDR3aa: CASSPSLVKETQYF
abundance: -; j_gene: TRBJ2-3; v_gene: TRBV12-3/TRBV12-4; d_gene: -; CDR3nt: TGTGCCAGCAGTTCTCCGGGACCGCGGGGCACAGATACGCAGTATTTT; CDR3aa: CASSSPGPRGTDTQYF
abundance: -; j_gene: TRBJ2-7; v_gene: TRBV21-1; d_gene: -; CDR3nt: TGTGCCAGCAGCCTGGGAAGGACTAGCCCCTACTACGAGCAGTACTTC; CDR3aa: CASSLGRTSPYYEQYF
abundance: -; j_gene: TRBJ2-3; v_gene: TRBV28; d_gene: -; CDR3nt: TGTGCCAGCAGTTCCGTTCGGGGAGCAGTTCCCACAGATACGCAGTATTTT; CDR3aa: CASSSVRGAVPTDTQYF
abundance: few; j_gene: TRBJ1-1; v_gene: TRBV27; d_gene: -; CDR3nt: TGTGCCAGCAGCGAAGGCTCCGAAGCTTTCTTT; CDR3aa: CASSEGSEAFF
abundance: few; j_gene: TRBJ2-5; v_gene: TRBV7-2; d_gene: -; CDR3nt: TGTGCCAGCAGCTTCGGGGAGCTTCGGCAAGAGACCCAGTACTTC; CDR3aa: CASSFGELRQETQYF
abundance: -; j_gene: TRBJ2-1; v_gene: TRBV28; d_gene: -; CDR3nt: TGTGCCAGCAGTTTTGTCGGATCTGTCTATGAGCAGTTCTTC; CDR3aa: CASSFVGSVYEQFF
abundance: -; j_gene: TRBJ1-6; v_gene: TRBV27; d_gene: -; CDR3nt: TGTGCCAGCAAGGTCGGACAGACTAATTCACCCCTCCACTTT; CDR3aa: CASKVGQTNSPLHF
abundance: -; j_gene: TRBJ2-7; v_gene: TRBV14; d_gene: -; CDR3nt: TGTGCCAGCAGCCCCTTGGGACGGCTCTACGAGCAGTACTTC; CDR3aa: CASSPLGRLYEQYF
abundance: few; j_gene: TRBJ2-7; v_gene: TRBV4-2; d_gene: -; CDR3nt: TGTGCCAGCAGCCAAAGCCCAATATACGGCTCCTACGAGCAGTACTTC; CDR3aa: CASSQSPIYGSYEQYF
abundance: -; j_gene: TRBJ2-5; v_gene: TRBV7-2; d_gene: TRBD2; CDR3nt: TGTGCCAGCAGCTCTTCAGGACTAGCGGGGGGTATGGAGACCCAGTACTTC; CDR3aa: CASSSSGLAGGMETQYF
abundance: few; j_gene: TRBJ2-3; v_gene: TRBV29-1; d_gene: -; CDR3nt: TGCAGCGTTGAAGATGTAGGCAGCCCCCTTTCCACAGATACGCAGTATTTT; CDR3aa: CSVEDVGSPLSTDTQYF
abundance: -; j_gene: TRBJ2-1; v_gene: TRBV20-1; d_gene: -; CDR3nt: TGCAGTGCTAGCCTAGATTCCAATGAGCAGTTCTTC; CDR3aa: CSASLDSNEQFF
abundance: -; j_gene: TRBJ2-7; v_gene: TRBV7-6; d_gene: -; CDR3nt: TGTGCCAGCAGCCCGGGACGGTTCTACGAGCAGTACTTC; CDR3aa: CASSPGRFYEQYF
abundance: -; j_gene: TRBJ2-7; v_gene: TRBV20-1; d_gene: TRBD1; CDR3nt: TGCAGTGCTACAACAGGGGGACTGGGATACGAGCAGTACTTC; CDR3aa: CSATTGGLGYEQYF